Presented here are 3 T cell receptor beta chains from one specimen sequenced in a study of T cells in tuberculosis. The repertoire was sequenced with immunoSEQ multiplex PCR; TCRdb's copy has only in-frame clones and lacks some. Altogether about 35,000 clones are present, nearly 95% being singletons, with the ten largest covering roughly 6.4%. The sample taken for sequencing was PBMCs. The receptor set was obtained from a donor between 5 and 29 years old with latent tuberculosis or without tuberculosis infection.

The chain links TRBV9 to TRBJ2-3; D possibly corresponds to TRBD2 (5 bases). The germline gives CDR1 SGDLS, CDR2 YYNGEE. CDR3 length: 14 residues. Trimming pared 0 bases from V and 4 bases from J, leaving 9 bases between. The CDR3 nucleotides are TGTGCCAGCAGCGTAGTGACTAATGCAGATACGCAGTATTTT. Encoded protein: CASSVVTNADTQYF.

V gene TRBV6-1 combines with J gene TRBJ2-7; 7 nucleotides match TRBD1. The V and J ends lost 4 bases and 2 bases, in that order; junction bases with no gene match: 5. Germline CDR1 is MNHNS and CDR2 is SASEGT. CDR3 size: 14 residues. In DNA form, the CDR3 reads TGTGCCAGCAGTGGCCGGGACAGACCCTACGAGCAGTACTTC. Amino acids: CASSGRDRPYEQYF.

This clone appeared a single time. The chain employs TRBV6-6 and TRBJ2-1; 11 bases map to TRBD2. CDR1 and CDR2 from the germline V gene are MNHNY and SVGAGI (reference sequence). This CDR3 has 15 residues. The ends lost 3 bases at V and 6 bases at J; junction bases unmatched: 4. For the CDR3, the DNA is TGTGCCAGCAGTTATAGCGGGGGGGCCGTCAATGAGCAGTTCTTC. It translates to CASSYSGGAVNEQFF.